The rows below give T cell receptor beta chains drawn from one sample of a study of a mutant IDH1 vaccine in newly diagnosed glioma. These receptors lack a known antigen. Measured with immunoSEQ multiplex PCR; TCRdb has only the in-frame clones, and not every one. Counted here are some 130,000 clones, about 80% occurring once; the ten biggest clones make up approximately 5%. Here the sequenced sample was PBMCs, taken from a glioma patient whose treatment included an IDH1 peptide vaccine. The receptors shown here come from a middle-aged man with glioma. Each CDR3 is given with its conserved first and last residue. Each record gives: J gene, clone size, D gene, V gene, CDR3 DNA, CDR3 protein. A D gene is named only where the DNA matches it firmly. Expanded clones are given a class, and other clones once, few, many or no size at all.

TRBJ2-2,.,TRBD2,TRBV5-4,TGTGCCAGCAGCTCTATTAGCGGGGGGGCGACCGGGGAGCTGTTTTTT,CASSSISGGATGELFF
TRBJ2-3,.,.,TRBV11-2,TGTGCCAGCAGCTCGCGTTTCAACACCGGGGGGCGCACAGATACGCAGTATTTT,CASSSRFNTGGRTDTQYF
TRBJ1-4,.,.,TRBV28,TGTGCCAGCAGTTTACGGGCTACTAATGAAAAACTGTTTTTT,CASSLRATNEKLFF
TRBJ1-1,.,.,TRBV19,TGTGCCAGTAGTTGGGTGATCGTCACTGAAGCTTTCTTT,CASSWVIVTEAFF
TRBJ2-7,.,TRBD2,TRBV4-3,TGCGCCAGCAGCCAAGTCCGGGTTGAGCGGGAGGGCTTCTTGTCCTACGAGCAGTACTTC,CASSQVRVEREGFLSYEQYF
TRBJ1-4,.,TRBD1,TRBV9,TGTGCCAGCAGCGTAGGACAGGGGGCGACTAATGAAAAACTGTTTTTT,CASSVGQGATNEKLFF
TRBJ1-3,.,.,TRBV4-2,TGTGCCAGCAGCCAATTTCAGGGTATTAGCTCTGGAAACACCATATATTTT,CASSQFQGISSGNTIYF
TRBJ2-7,.,.,TRBV28,TGTGCCAGCAGTAAACACCCGGGAAGGTCCTACGAGCAGTACTTC,CASSKHPGRSYEQYF
TRBJ2-4,.,.,TRBV19,TGTGCCAGTAGTGGGATAGTGGGGCTAGCCAAAAACATTCAGTACTTC,CASSGIVGLAKNIQYF
TRBJ1-1,.,.,TRBV18,TGTGCCAGCTCCCGTACTACTGAAGCTTTCTTT,CASSRTTEAFF
TRBJ2-3,.,.,TRBV10-3,TGTGCCATACGTGTGGCAGATACGCAGTATTTT,CAIRVADTQYF
TRBJ2-7,few,.,TRBV6-6,TGTGCCAGCACCCCGACAGGTACCTACGAGCAGTACTTC,CASTPTGTYEQYF
TRBJ2-1,.,.,TRBV12-5,TGTGCTAGTGGCGTTGGGTATGAGCAGTTCTTC,CASGVGYEQFF
TRBJ2-7,.,TRBD2,TRBV7-8,TGTGCCAGCAGCTCCGGACTAGCGGAATCCTCCTACGAGCAGTACTTC,CASSSGLAESSYEQYF
TRBJ2-3,.,.,TRBV10-1,TGCGCCAGCGGAGGGTCGAGCTCTAGCACAGATACGCAGTATTTT,CASGGSSSSTDTQYF
TRBJ1-2,.,.,TRBV4-1,TGCGCCAGCAGCCTAACCAACGACGAATATGGCTACACCTTC,CASSLTNDEYGYTF
TRBJ2-2,.,.,TRBV30,TGTGCCTGGAGTACGGGGCCCGGGGAGCTGTTTTTT,CAWSTGPGELFF
TRBJ2-7,.,.,TRBV5-6,TGTGCCAGCAGCTTAATGACGGGACCGAACGAGCAGTACTTC,CASSLMTGPNEQYF
TRBJ2-3,.,.,TRBV18,TGTGCCAGCTCACCACGGGGGGCCCTTAGCACAGATACGCAGTATTTT,CASSPRGALSTDTQYF
TRBJ2-4,.,.,TRBV15,TGTGCCACCAGCAGAGGTCCGTCGCGATCGGGCATTCAGTACTTC,CATSRGPSRSGIQYF
TRBJ2-1,.,TRBD2,TRBV11-2,TGTGCCAGCAGCTTATCTTGGGGGGGAAGCCCCTACAATGAGCAGTTCTTC,CASSLSWGGSPYNEQFF
TRBJ2-1,.,TRBD2,TRBV2,TGTGCCAGCAGCCCTCAGGGGTCTAGCGGGGAGCAGTTCTTC,CASSPQGSSGEQFF
TRBJ2-3,.,.,TRBV18,TGTGCCAGCTCACCAGGGGTATGGGGGACAGATACGCAGTATTTT,CASSPGVWGTDTQYF
TRBJ2-5,once,TRBD1,TRBV6-5,TGTGCCAGCAGCTACAGGGGGTGGGAGACCCAGTACTTC,CASSYRGWETQYF
TRBJ2-2,once,.,TRBV7-2,TGTGCCAGCAGCTTAGCGGGACATTACACCGGGGAGCTGTTTTTT,CASSLAGHYTGELFF
TRBJ2-2,.,.,TRBV2,TGTGCCAGTACCCTCCGGGCTACGAGTAGGGACACCGGGGAGCTGTTTTTT,CASTLRATSRDTGELFF
TRBJ2-5,.,.,TRBV6-7,TGTGCCAGCAGTTACGGCAGGCCTGAAGAGACCCAGTACTTC,CASSYGRPEETQYF
TRBJ2-5,.,TRBD1,TRBV5-6,TGTGCCAGCAGCAGAAGACAGGGGACGGGAGAGACCCAGTACTTC,CASSRRQGTGETQYF
TRBJ2-2,once,.,TRBV28,TGTGCCAGCAGTCTCGACTACACCGGGGAGCTGTTTTTT,CASSLDYTGELFF
TRBJ2-2,.,.,TRBV2,TGTGCCAGCACCGCTCGGTTTAACACCGGGGAGCTGTTTTTT,CASTARFNTGELFF
TRBJ1-1,.,.,TRBV29-1,TGCAGCTTCGCCTCCCCAAACAGAGGAGCTTTCTTT,CSFASPNRGAFF
TRBJ2-1,.,.,TRBV7-9,TGTGCCAGCAGCCACCGGACTCCAGAGAATGAGCAGTTCTTC,CASSHRTPENEQFF
TRBJ2-3,.,.,TRBV18,TGTGCCAGCTCACACGATCGACACCCCACAGATACGCAGTATTTT,CASSHDRHPTDTQYF
TRBJ2-7,.,.,TRBV9,TGTGCCAGCAGCGTAGACGGAGAACCCTACGAGCAGTACTTC,CASSVDGEPYEQYF
TRBJ2-7,.,TRBD1,TRBV4-3,TGCGCCAGCAGCCATCATCCGGGACAGGGGTCCTACGAGCAGTACTTC,CASSHHPGQGSYEQYF
TRBJ2-2,few,TRBD2,TRBV5-1,TGCGCCAGCAGGGACTCCGGGACTACCCAAGGGGAGCTGTTTTTT,CASRDSGTTQGELFF
TRBJ2-1,.,TRBD2,TRBV9,TGTGCCAGCAGCTCTCACACTAGCGGGACCTACAATGAGCAGTTCTTC,CASSSHTSGTYNEQFF
TRBJ2-1,few,TRBD1,TRBV7-8,TGTGCCAGCAGCTTAGACAGGGGAGATGAGCAGTTCTTC,CASSLDRGDEQFF
TRBJ1-3,.,.,TRBV5-1,TGCGCCAGCAGCCCCAAGAGCTCTGGAAACACCATATATTTT,CASSPKSSGNTIYF
TRBJ1-2,.,.,TRBV6-1,TGTGCCAGCCTTCCCAGAGGGCAGGGTAACTATGGCTACACCTTC,CASLPRGQGNYGYTF
TRBJ2-7,.,TRBD1,TRBV10-2,TGCGCCAGCAGTGAGTACAGTCAGGGGGCAGGGACGTCAAGCTACGAGCAGTACTTC,CASSEYSQGAGTSSYEQYF
TRBJ2-4,.,TRBD2,TRBV18,TGTGCCAGCTCACCAGGGACTAGGGACAACATTCAGTACTTC,CASSPGTRDNIQYF
TRBJ2-7,.,TRBD2,TRBV4-2,TGTGCCAGCAGCCAAGGGGTAGCGGGAGCCTTCTACGAGCAGTACTTC,CASSQGVAGAFYEQYF
TRBJ1-1,few,.,TRBV7-8,TGTGCCAGCAGCTCGGGGCGCACTGAAGCTTTCTTT,CASSSGRTEAFF
TRBJ1-1,.,.,TRBV23-1,TGCGCCAGCACCCTCCGGGGATTGAACACTGAAGCTTTCTTT,CASTLRGLNTEAFF
TRBJ2-5,.,.,TRBV11-3,TGTGCCAGCAGCTTAGGCCCTCAAGAGACCCAGTACTTC,CASSLGPQETQYF